The 18 T cell receptor beta chains below all came from one sample that was sequenced in a study of T cell responses to AZD1222 COVID-19 vaccine. TCRdb's table, derived via immunoSEQ multiplex PCR, lists solely in-frame clones and lacks some. The data show more than 85,000 clones, 87% seen once. Sequenced here: peripheral blood, sampled on day 0 of AZD1222 vaccination. These TCRs come from an adult in good health.

V usage is TRBV20-1 and J usage is TRBJ2-7, with TRBD1 matching over 9 bases. V gave up 3 bases and J gave up 6 bases; unmatched junction bases: 6. Germline CDR1 DFQATT, CDR2 SNEGSKA (reference sequence). This CDR3 has 13 residues. The CDR3 loop reads CSASGDRVAEQYF. The CDR3 DNA reads TGCAGTGCTAGTGGGGACAGGGTGGCCGAGCAGTACTTC.

The chain uses TRBV9 and TRBJ1-6; D possibly corresponds to TRBD1 (5 bases). The ends were cut back, 0 bases at V and 7 bases at J, with 11 bases in the middle. Germline CDR1 SGDLS, CDR2 YYNGEE. There are 15 residues in the CDR3. CDR3: CASSVDWGENSPLHF. The CDR3 DNA follows: TGTGCCAGCAGCGTAGACTGGGGGGAGAATTCACCCCTCCACTTT. Together with reference TRBV9 and TRBJ1-6, the CDR3 gives the full variable domain: DSGVTQTPKHLITATGQRVTLRCSPRSGDLSVYWYQQSLDQGLQFLIQYYNGEERAKGNILERFSAQQFPDLHSELNLSSLELGDSALYFCASSVDWGENSPLHFGNGTRLTVT.

J is TRBJ2-1 and V is TRBV3-1 (or the pseudogene TRBV3-2); no definite D call. The CDR3 has 12 residues. Germline assignment: CDR1 LGHDT and CDR2 YNNKEL (reference sequence). V was pared by 5 bases and J by 9 bases, with 11 bases between. In DNA, the CDR3 is TGTGCCAGCAGCAGGGAAGGTGGTGAGCAGTTCTTC. Protein: CASSREGGEQFF.

CDR3 bases: TGTGCCAGTAGTATAGCCCTTATGGGACAGGGAGGGACCGGGGAGCTGTTTTTT. Its translation is CASSIALMGQGGTGELFF. This sequence joins TRBV19 and TRBJ2-2; 9 bases are a match to TRBD1. Germline loops: CDR1 LNHDA, CDR2 SQIVND (reference sequence). The length of the CDR3 is 18 residues. The J segment lost 5 bases and the V segment lost 1 base, leaving 11 bases of the junction unmatched.

This clone ranks as medium-sized. The chain combines TRBV9 with TRBJ2-5, with 9 positions matching TRBD2. This CDR3 has 16 amino acids. Germline V gene lookup returns CDR1 SGDLS and CDR2 YYNGEE. V dropped 0 bases and J dropped 5; count of bases not matched to a gene: 8. The CDR3 region is CASSVDSRGGRETQYF. The CDR3 nucleotides are TGTGCCAGCAGCGTAGATTCGCGGGGGGGCCGTGAGACCCAGTACTTC. Variable domain in full (rest from reference TRBV9 and TRBJ2-5): DSGVTQTPKHLITATGQRVTLRCSPRSGDLSVYWYQQSLDQGLQFLIQYYNGEERAKGNILERFSAQQFPDLHSELNLSSLELGDSALYFCASSVDSRGGRETQYFGPGTRLLVL.

The gene calls are TRBV19 and TRBJ1-4, with 8 bases fitting TRBD1. Germline V gene sequence: CDR1 LNHDA, CDR2 SQIVND (reference sequence). CDR3 length equals 12 residues. Trimming removed 8 bases from V and 8 bases from J; junction bases left unmatched: 4. The CDR3: CASGQGREKLFF. CDR3 sequence (DNA): TGTGCCAGTGGACAGGGCCGGGAAAAACTGTTTTTT.

To note about this clone: The identical CDR3 is also encoded by other nucleotide sequences in the sample. The chain joins TRBV19 to TRBJ1-1; D is undetermined. CDR3 length: 11 residues. The germline V and J ends were trimmed by 7 bases and 0 bases, with 3 bases remaining between them. CDR1 is LNHDA and CDR2 is SQIVND in the germline V gene (reference sequence). The CDR3 nucleotides read TGTGCCAGTAAGTTGAACACTGAAGCTTTCTTT. Translated: CASKLNTEAFF.

This chain links TRBV6-2 or TRBV6-3 with TRBJ1-4; possibly TRBD1 for D (5 bases). V lost 5 bases to trimming and J lost 6 bases, with 13 bases between them. The CDR3 consists of 14 residues. The V gene's germline CDR1 is MNHEY and CDR2 SVGEGT. The CDR3 bases are TGTGCCAGCAGTCCGGACACGGCAGATGAAAAACTGTTTTTT. It encodes CASSPDTADEKLFF.

This chain joins TRBV7-2 and TRBJ1-1, with D perhaps matching TRBD1 (5 bases). This CDR3 has 15 amino acids. Germline V gene data show CDR1 as SGHTA and CDR2 as FQGNSA. V lost 5 bases and J 5 bases, leaving 18 bases between the germline ends. The CDR3 coding sequence is TGTGCCAGCAGCCGCCCGCTTGTCAGGGAAACTGAAGCTTTCTTT. Protein: CASSRPLVRETEAFF.

The chain joins TRBV5-1 to TRBJ2-6; D perhaps matches TRBD1 (6 bases). Trimming cost V 4 bases and J 0 bases, with 11 bases left between them. CDR1 is SGHRS, CDR2 YFSETQ, per germline. The CDR3 contains 16 residues. The CDR3 DNA reads as TGCGCCAGCAGCAGGGACATCCCCTCTGGGGCCAACGTCCTGACTTTC. Encoded protein: CASSRDIPSGANVLTF.

The gene calls are TRBV19 and TRBJ1-2; D might be TRBD1 (5 bases). Germline assignment: CDR1 LNHDA and CDR2 SQIVND (reference sequence). V was pared by 3 bases and J by 7 bases, with 21 bases between. There are 16 residues in the CDR3. CDR3 amino acids: CASSIDIGGFRSGYTF. The CDR3, as DNA: TGTGCCAGTAGTATTGATATCGGGGGATTCCGCAGTGGCTACACCTTC.

V is TRBV4-3 and J is TRBJ2-1; 10 bases match TRBD2. The CDR3 length is 15 residues. Germline CDR1 reads LGHNA; CDR2 reads YSLEER. J was trimmed by 7 bases and V by 4 bases; bases with no gene match: 7. The CDR3 sequence: CASSLAGGFENEQFF. For the CDR3, the DNA is TGCGCCAGCAGCCTAGCGGGGGGTTTTGAGAATGAGCAGTTCTTC.

The chain uses TRBV5-6 and TRBJ1-1; D uncertain. V dropped 1 base and J dropped 4 bases, with 8 bases sitting between them. The CDR3 is made up of 13 amino acids. Germline CDR1 and CDR2: SGHDT and YYEEEE. The CDR3 region is CASSLSWGTEAFF. As DNA, the CDR3 is TGTGCCAGCAGCTTGTCGTGGGGCACTGAAGCTTTCTTT.

V and J are TRBV27 and TRBJ2-5; D gene uncertain. This CDR3 is built from 13 residues. Germline V lookup: CDR1 MNHEY, CDR2 SMNVEV (reference sequence). V was cut by 4 bases and J by 5 bases, with 11 bases left in between. CDR3 nucleotide sequence: TGTGCCAGCAGTTCTAACCCCGGTGAGACCCAGTACTTC. As protein: CASSSNPGETQYF.

Only one count was recorded for this clone. J is TRBJ2-2 and V is TRBV19, with 8 bases that match TRBD1. The germline V gene has CDR1 LNHDA and CDR2 SQIVND (reference sequence). The CDR3 sequence is 18 residues long. V shed 4 bases and J 1 base; nucleotides not matched to a gene: 11. As DNA, the CDR3 is TGTGCCAGTAGTACACCAGCGTGGGACAGGAGGAACACCGGGGAGCTGTTTTTT. This codes for CASSTPAWDRRNTGELFF.

The chain links TRBV30 to TRBJ2-7; 11 bases fit TRBD1. The CDR3 covers 13 residues. Germline V gene sequence: CDR1 GTSNPN, CDR2 SVGIG (reference sequence). The trim removed 5 bases at V and 10 bases at J, leaving 10 bases unmatched. The chain's CDR3 is CAWADRGRFTQYF. CDR3 nucleotides: TGTGCCTGGGCGGACAGGGGGCGCTTCACCCAGTACTTC.

The chain carries TRBV19 and TRBJ1-1, with D possibly being TRBD1 (6 bases). CDR1 and CDR2 (germline): LNHDA, SQIVND (reference sequence). V was clipped by 10 bases and J by 1 base, with 16 bases between them. The CDR3 extends over 14 amino acids. The CDR3 DNA follows: TGTGCCACTGCCGGGGGCCCGAGGAACACTGAAGCTTTCTTT. It specifies CATAGGPRNTEAFF. The full variable domain, its missing parts supplied by reference TRBV19 and TRBJ1-1, is DGGITQSPKYLFRKEGQNVTLSCEQNLNHDAMYWYRQDPGQGLRLIYYSQIVNDFQKGDIAEGYSVSREKKESFPLTVTSAQKNPTAFYLCATAGGPRNTEAFFGQGTRLTVV.

The chain carries TRBV3-1 (or the pseudogene TRBV3-2) and TRBJ2-3; 10 bases fit TRBD2. CDR1 and CDR2 from the germline V gene are LGHDT and YNNKEL (reference sequence). This CDR3 contains 19 residues. The ends lost 0 bases at V and 4 bases at J; junction bases unmatched: 13. Here the CDR3 reads CASSQDGLGLAGVSDTQYF. CDR3 coding DNA: TGTGCCAGCAGCCAAGATGGGTTGGGCCTAGCGGGGGTATCAGATACGCAGTATTTT.